The T cell receptor (beta chain) under discussion was sequenced for a study of cytomegalovirus exposure and HLA in healthy donors (dated by TCRdb to about 2017). For the wider study: In an earlier analysis of approximately 640 of the donors, 276 Gb of sequence data and approximately 100 million unique TCR beta sequences from about 190 million T cells were reported. Both class I and class II loci were covered by HLA typing, at four-digit resolution. The study profiled the T cell repertoires of more than 500 subjects by immunosequencing and related them to cytomegalovirus serostatus. Besides the first cohort of about 730 subjects, a separate validation cohort made up of roughly 130 different subjects was used. Among about 390 genotyped donors of the cohort, an average of approximately 230,000 unique TCR beta nucleotide sequences were sequenced per donor, roughly 18% of them non-productive. Donor age, sex, ethnicity and CMV serostatus were compiled alongside the repertoire data. The study was designed to test whether signatures of past pathogen exposure could be identified by cataloging public T cell receptors. In a later genetic analysis, genome-wide SNP genotypes for about 55% of the roughly 700 donors were used, and that subset was treated as a discovery cohort. Four to six DR-DQ haplotypes were handled as single units for association and clustering, since linkage in the cohort was strong. An earlier analysis of approximately 500 of the donors applied high-throughput TCR beta sequencing to assess whether each TCR beta V gene segment acted as functional or pseudogenic. In the later analysis, no new phenotypic data were used to find candidate immune exposures; instead, reliance was placed on TCR beta sequences and their occurrence across donors. About 280 gigabases of sequencing data and some 85 million unique TCR sequences were included in an early release covering roughly 700 HLA-typed donors. High-throughput TCR immunosequencing, statistical association of individual TCRs with disease status, and machine learning were combined to predict cytomegalovirus infection status. Typing coverage varied by locus: about 629-640 donors for A, B, C, DRB1 and DQB1; roughly 500 for DQA1; about 590 for DPA1; roughly 450 for DPB1. A later analysis re-analyzed previously published TCR beta repertoires from approximately 700 donors and added high-resolution HLA genotyping to study TCR occurrence patterns. Of the 300 to 500 genotyped donors, 70% to 90% were placed in the genetic ancestry cluster associated with self-reported Caucasian donors. Every discovery cohort repertoire had been produced on one sequencing platform. Broader findings and caveats from the paper: In both the original and validation cohorts, the classifier was reported to diagnose cytomegalovirus status with high specificity and sensitivity. The authors suggested that the approach could potentially be extended to other disease states and immunological phenotypes. At a false discovery rate of 0.05, a later analysis linked about 16,000 TCR beta sequences to specific HLA alleles. Because some donors lacked HLA typing at each locus, the association tests relied only on the typed subset. In the study, approximately 160 TCR beta chains were listed as associated with cytomegalovirus. Strong co-occurrence of HLA alleles, especially DR and DQ, made assigning TCR associations to individual alleles difficult. In a later genetic analysis, a missense DCLRE1C variant was associated with V-gene and J-gene trimming of TCR beta chains, and the association was replicated in an independent cohort. In a later analysis, HLA-associated TCR beta chains were found to be more clonally expanded and to have lower generation probabilities than equally common non-associated chains. Roughly uniform sequencing depth across donors was assumed in presence/absence analyses, although this assumption may not hold. A further reported finding was that TCR beta sequences accurately predicted the HLA-A and HLA-B alleles for most subjects in the first cohort. Over 15 rarely observed V segments, including chromosome 9 orphons, were excluded from the earlier analysis of several hundred of the donors because counts were too low. Some IMGT-functional V segments, including TRBV6-2 and TRBV6-3, could not be told apart with the 87-base-pair reads, so those segments were excluded. A later analysis found that TCR association rates varied across HLA loci, with DRB1 alleles showing the most associated TCRs and HLA-C alleles the fewest. Immune exposure information for the cohort was limited to CMV serostatus. Linkage disequilibrium might explain the correlated functional status among segregating V segments, but an unknown experimental factor could not be excluded. An earlier analysis of around 540 of the donors showed that most TCR beta V segments appeared in productive rearrangements either about 87% or about 30% of the time, which broadly matched IMGT annotations. A cluster of highly shared sequence variants was judged likely to represent a technical artifact of the sequencing pipeline. According to a later analysis, parvovirus B19, influenza, CMV and Epstein-Barr virus appeared linked to several top co-occurrence clusters. While some public TCRs were present in many individuals, most TCR sequences turned up only very rarely across donors. In vitro tests confirmed that three of the cytomegalovirus-associated TCR beta chains recognize cytomegalovirus antigens. According to a later genetic analysis, donors in an Asian-associated ancestry cluster had fewer N-insertions in productive TCRs than the approximately 670-donor mean. Most CMV-associated TCR beta chains appeared to be HLA-restricted in a later analysis, and the HLA associations seemed to be driven largely by CMV exposure. Only TCR beta chains were sequenced in this cohort, and the absence of alpha or paired-chain data limited detectable features.

Libraries were built with the immunoSEQ multiplex PCR assay. A mixture of 60 forward primers for TCR Vbeta segments and 13 reverse primers for TCR Jbeta segments was used in the multiplex PCR. Amplification of the CDR3 region of rearranged TCR beta genes was performed with a multiplex PCR assay on genomic DNA. Amplified TCR beta libraries were sequenced as 87-base-pair reads on the Illumina HiSeq System. The paper's data handling went like this. In a later analysis, tens of millions of unique TCR beta chains were counted across the roughly 700 repertoires, and around 10 million of these chains were shared by at least two donors. To remove PCR and sequencing errors, raw reads were error-corrected and collapsed into unique sequences using a nearest-neighbor algorithm that merged closely related sequences. V, D and J gene segments were assigned by aligning CDR3 sequences to IMGT reference sequences. For a sequence to be retained, a match of at least six nucleotides was required to both a V gene segment and a J gene segment. A rearrangement counted as productive if the CDR3 had no stop codons and remained in frame with V and J, and every other rearrangement counted as non-productive. Following IMGT convention, CDR3 was defined as the stretch from the second conserved V-encoded cysteine to the conserved J-encoded phenylalanine. Sequences without an unambiguous match to a single V gene segment were excluded from the earlier analysis of about 600 of the donors. In an earlier analysis of approximately 500 of the donors, a V segment was called functional when productive rearrangements were above 56.7%, and segregating when the standard deviation between donors exceeded 5%. To diagnose cytomegalovirus status from the catalog of TCR beta chain sequences, a statistical classification framework was built. In a later analysis, TCR nucleotide sequences were compared against IMGT/GENE-DB human TR gene sequences so that V and J genes could be assigned. A later analysis assigned CDR3 sequences and most-parsimonious VDJ recombination scenarios with the TCRdist pipeline. In a later analysis, each TCR beta chain was defined by its CDR3 amino acid sequence together with its V-gene family, and reads lacking a unique V-gene family were excluded. A later analysis removed roughly 590 highly shared, low-generation-probability nucleotide sequences to deal with suspected cross-contamination and a sequencing artifact. In a later analysis, a clonal expansion index for each public chain was calculated from normalized within-repertoire ranks of inferred template counts. A later analysis computed generation probabilities with a VDJ recombination model fitted to out-of-frame rearrangements, and checked the results against IGoR. A later analysis scored TCR-TCR, TCR-HLA and TCR-CMV co-occurrence with hypergeometric tests, applying a repertoire-size bias correction to TCR pairs. To estimate false discovery rates, a later analysis permuted the HLA or CMV assignments 20 times. A later analysis grouped co-occurring TCRs with DBSCAN, adding TCRdist sequence similarity when clustering within HLA-allele-positive subsets. Repertoires with fewer than 30,000 or more than 120,000 public chains were left out of co-occurrence clustering, as were about 5 repertoires with anomalous nucleotide sharing. The table was pulled from immuneACCESS by TCRdb, which kept in-frame rearrangements only. Such tables lose some clones; where checked, under half of the loss comes from unresolved V genes, and the rest has no known cause. The DNA was the basis for D and trimming; V, J and clone size are from that table. In this sample the table shows around 97,000 clones, roughly 9.4% of which occur a single time. The ten largest clones represent about 4.7% of the sample.

In this sample, this clone turned up a few times. This receptor's antigen is unknown. The record has no base qualities; no much larger clone is one base away. Per the germline V gene (reference sequence), SEHNR is the CDR1 and FQNEAQ is the CDR2. Trimming at the junction amounts to 2 bases on V and 0 bases on J, and the germline ends lie 11 bases apart. The CDR3 starts with the cysteine, ends with the phenylalanine, and has 16 residues. Kept here is only the CDR3 DNA, which spans 48 bases and is read in frame from base 1. In total, fewer than 750 healthy bone marrow donors made up the cohort. At the time of sampling, every cohort member was nominally healthy, though immune exposures that went unrecorded were likely present. The donor was CMV seropositive and was included in the group of 289 seropositive cohort members. A peripheral blood sample was collected from each donor, and TCR beta sequencing was performed on peripheral blood mononuclear cells. Genomic DNA was extracted from the blood cell samples with the Qiagen DNeasy Blood Extraction Kit.

The chain is assembled from TRBV7-9 and TRBJ1-5; the D gene is not confidently resolved. This TCR was recovered from a man aged 50-59 years in good health and CMV-seropositive. Sequenced sample: PBMCs. The sequence in DNA is TGTGCCAGCAGCTTAAGCGGGTCTCTTAGCAATCAGCCCCAGCATTTT. The encoded protein is CASSLSGSLSNQPQHF.